This T cell receptor beta chain was captured by sequencing in a study of CD8 T cells in Susac syndrome. The V gene lost 0 bases and the J gene lost 0 bases, with 12 bases spanning the gap. Germline V lookup: CDR1 SQVTM, CDR2 ANQGSEA. This CDR3 has 15 amino acids. An amount of RNA that ranged from roughly 0.5 to 1 ug was reverse transcribed with random hexamers. TCRdb redid the calling of the immunoSEQ multiplex PCR reads with MiXCR, one entry per CDR3 protein. In the table there are 110,000 to 150,000 distinct CDR3 sequences, around 94% of which are singletons. Sequencing was done on a sample of CD8+ T cells from PBMCs. The receptor comes from a human donor in good health. The chain combines TRBV29-1 with TRBJ2-7; the D gene is possibly TRBD1 (5 bases). The DNA for the CDR3 is TGCAGCGTTGAAGACGCGGAAAGGGGCTCCTACGAGCAGTACTTC. It codes for CSVEDAERGSYEQYF.